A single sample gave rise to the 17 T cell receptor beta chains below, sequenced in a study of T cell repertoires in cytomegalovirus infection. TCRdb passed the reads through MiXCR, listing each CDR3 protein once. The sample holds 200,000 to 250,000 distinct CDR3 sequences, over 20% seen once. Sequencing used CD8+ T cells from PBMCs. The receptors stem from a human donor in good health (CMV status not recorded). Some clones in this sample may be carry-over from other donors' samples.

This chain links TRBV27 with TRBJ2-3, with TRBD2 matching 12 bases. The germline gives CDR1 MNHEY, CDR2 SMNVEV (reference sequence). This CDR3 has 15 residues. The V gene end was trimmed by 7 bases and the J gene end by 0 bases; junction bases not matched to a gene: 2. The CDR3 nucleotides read TGTGCCAGCACCGGACTAGCGGGGAGCACAGATACGCAGTATTTT. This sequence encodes CASTGLAGSTDTQYF.

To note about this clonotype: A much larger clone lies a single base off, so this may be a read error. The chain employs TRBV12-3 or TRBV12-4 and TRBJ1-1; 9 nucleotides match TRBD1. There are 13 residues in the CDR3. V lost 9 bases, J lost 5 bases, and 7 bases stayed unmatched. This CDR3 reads CASGQGRTTEAFF. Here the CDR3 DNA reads TGTGCCAGTGGACAGGGGCGCACAACTGAAGCTTTCTTT.

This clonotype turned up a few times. CDR3: CASRRQGDYEQYF. In nucleotides, the CDR3 is TGTGCCAGCAGGAGACAGGGGGACTACGAGCAGTACTTC. The chain couples TRBV7-9 to TRBJ2-7; 9 bases map to TRBD1. The V segment lost 6 bases and the J segment 3 bases; nucleotides outside the gene matches: 3. CDR3 length equals 13 residues. Germline V gene data show CDR1 as SEHNR and CDR2 as FQNEAQ (reference sequence).

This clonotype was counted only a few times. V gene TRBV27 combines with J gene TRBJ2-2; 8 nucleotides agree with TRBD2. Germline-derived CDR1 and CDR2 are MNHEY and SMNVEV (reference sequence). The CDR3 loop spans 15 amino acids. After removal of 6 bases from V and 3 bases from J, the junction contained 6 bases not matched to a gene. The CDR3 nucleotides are TGTGCCAGCAGCCCGATCGGGGGGGACACCGGGGAGCTGTTTTTT. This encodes CASSPIGGDTGELFF.

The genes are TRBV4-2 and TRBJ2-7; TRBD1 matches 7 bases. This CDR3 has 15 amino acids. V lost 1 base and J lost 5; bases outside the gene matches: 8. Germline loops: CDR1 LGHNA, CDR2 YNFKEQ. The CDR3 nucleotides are TGTGCCAGCAGCCAAGGGGGACGAGGGGGCGACGAGCAGTACTTC. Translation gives CASSQGGRGGDEQYF.

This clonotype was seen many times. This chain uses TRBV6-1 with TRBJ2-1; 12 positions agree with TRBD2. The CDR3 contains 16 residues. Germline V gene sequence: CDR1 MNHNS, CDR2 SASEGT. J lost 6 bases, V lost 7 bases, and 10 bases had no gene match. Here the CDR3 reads CASTLLAGGVGNEQFF. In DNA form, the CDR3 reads TGTGCCAGCACCCTACTAGCGGGGGGAGTTGGCAATGAGCAGTTCTTC.

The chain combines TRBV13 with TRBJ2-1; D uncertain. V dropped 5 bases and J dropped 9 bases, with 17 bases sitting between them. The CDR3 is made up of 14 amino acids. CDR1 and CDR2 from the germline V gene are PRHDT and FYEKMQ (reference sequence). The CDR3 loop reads CASSPEASLGEQFF. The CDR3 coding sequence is TGTGCCAGCAGCCCCGAGGCCAGTTTAGGTGAGCAGTTCTTC.

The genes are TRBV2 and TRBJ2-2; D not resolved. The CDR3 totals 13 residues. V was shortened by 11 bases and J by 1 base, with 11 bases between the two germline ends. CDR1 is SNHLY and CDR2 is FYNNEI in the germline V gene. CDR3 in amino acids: CASQSVNTGELFF. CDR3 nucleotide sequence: TGTGCCTCCCAGTCGGTGAACACCGGGGAGCTGTTTTTT.

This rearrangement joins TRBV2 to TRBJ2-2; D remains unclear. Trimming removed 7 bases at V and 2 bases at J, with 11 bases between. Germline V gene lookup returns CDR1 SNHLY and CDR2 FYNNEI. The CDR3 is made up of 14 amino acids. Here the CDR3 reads CASILLINTGELFF. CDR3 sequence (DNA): TGTGCCAGCATACTACTGATCAACACCGGGGAGCTGTTTTTT.

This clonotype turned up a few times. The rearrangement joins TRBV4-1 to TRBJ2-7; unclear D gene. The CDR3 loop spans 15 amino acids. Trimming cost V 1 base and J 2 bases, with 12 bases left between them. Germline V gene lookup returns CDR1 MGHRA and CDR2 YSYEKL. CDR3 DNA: TGCGCCAGCAGCCAAGTGATGTTACTGACCTACGAGCAGTACTTC. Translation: CASSQVMLLTYEQYF.

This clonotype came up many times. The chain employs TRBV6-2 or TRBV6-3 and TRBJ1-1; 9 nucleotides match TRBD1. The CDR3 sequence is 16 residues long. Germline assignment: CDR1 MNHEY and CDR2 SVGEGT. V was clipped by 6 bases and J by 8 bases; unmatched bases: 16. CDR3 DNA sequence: TGTGCCAGCAGATCTAACCCTTGGACAGGGGCTCAAGAAGCTTTCTTT. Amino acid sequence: CASRSNPWTGAQEAFF.

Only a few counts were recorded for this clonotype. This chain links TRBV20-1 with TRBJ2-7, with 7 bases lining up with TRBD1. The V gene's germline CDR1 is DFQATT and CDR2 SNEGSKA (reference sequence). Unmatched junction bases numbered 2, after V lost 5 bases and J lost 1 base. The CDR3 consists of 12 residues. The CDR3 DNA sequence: TGCAGTGCTGTGACAGGGTCCTACGAGCAGTACTTC. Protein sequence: CSAVTGSYEQYF.

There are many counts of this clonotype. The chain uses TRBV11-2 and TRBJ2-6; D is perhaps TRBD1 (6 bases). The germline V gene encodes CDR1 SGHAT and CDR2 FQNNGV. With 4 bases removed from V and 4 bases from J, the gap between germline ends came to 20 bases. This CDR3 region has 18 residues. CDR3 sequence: CASSSPGHTLLGANVLTF. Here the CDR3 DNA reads TGTGCCAGCAGCTCCCCGGGACATACACTTTTAGGGGCCAACGTCCTGACTTTC.

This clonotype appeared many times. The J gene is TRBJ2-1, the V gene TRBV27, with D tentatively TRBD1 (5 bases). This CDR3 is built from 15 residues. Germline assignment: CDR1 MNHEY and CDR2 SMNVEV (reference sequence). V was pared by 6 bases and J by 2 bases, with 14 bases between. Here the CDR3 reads CASRPGSMTYNEQFF. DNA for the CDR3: TGTGCCAGCAGGCCAGGGTCAATGACCTACAATGAGCAGTTCTTC.

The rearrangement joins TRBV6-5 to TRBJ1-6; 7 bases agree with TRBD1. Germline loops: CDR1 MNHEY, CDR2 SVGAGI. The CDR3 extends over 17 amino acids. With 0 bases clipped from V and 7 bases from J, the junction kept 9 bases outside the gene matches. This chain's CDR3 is CASSYSGLGQPNSPLHF. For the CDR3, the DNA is TGTGCCAGCAGTTACTCGGGACTGGGACAGCCCAATTCACCCCTCCACTTT.

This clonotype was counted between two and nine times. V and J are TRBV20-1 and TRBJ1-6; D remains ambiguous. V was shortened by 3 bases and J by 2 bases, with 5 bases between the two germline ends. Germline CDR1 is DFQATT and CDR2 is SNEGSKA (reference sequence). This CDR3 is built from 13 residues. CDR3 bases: TGCAGTGCTAGGGACCCCTATAATTCACCCCTCCACTTT. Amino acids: CSARDPYNSPLHF.

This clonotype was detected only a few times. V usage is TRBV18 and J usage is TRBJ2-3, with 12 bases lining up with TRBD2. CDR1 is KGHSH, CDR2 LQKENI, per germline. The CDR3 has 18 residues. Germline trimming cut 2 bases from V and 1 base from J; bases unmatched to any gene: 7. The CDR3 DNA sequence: TGTGCCAGCTCACCAACCCTAGCGGGGGGGCCAGGCACAGATACGCAGTATTTT. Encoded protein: CASSPTLAGGPGTDTQYF.